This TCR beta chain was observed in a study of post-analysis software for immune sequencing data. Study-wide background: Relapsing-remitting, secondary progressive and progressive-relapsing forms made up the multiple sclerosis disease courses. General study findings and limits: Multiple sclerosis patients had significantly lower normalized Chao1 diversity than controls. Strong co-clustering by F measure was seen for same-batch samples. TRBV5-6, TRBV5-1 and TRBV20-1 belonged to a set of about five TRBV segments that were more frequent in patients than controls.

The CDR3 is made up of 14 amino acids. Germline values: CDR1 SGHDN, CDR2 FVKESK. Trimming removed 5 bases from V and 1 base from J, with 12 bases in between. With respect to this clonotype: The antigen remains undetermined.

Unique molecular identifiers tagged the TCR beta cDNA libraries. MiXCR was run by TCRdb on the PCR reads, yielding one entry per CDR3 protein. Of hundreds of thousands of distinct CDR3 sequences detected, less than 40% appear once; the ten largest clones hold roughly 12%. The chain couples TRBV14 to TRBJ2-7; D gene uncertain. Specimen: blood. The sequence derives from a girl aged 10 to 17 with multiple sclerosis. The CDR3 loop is CASSGSLLSYEQYV. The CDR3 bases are TGTGCCAGCAGCGGCAGTCTGTTATCCTACGAGCAGTACGTC.